This entry lists 2 T cell receptor beta chains sequenced from one sample in a study of lymphopenia after photon versus proton radiotherapy. The protocol was immunoSEQ multiplex PCR, while the TCRdb copy is restricted to in-frame clones and leaves out a portion. The table includes more than 25,000 clones, about nine tenths detected once. This material consisted of peripheral blood, taken from a patient treated with photon-based radiotherapy. These receptors originate from a woman aged 45-60 years with pancreatic cancer.

This sequence joins TRBV9 and TRBJ1-3, with 9 bases lining up with TRBD1. Germline loops: CDR1 SGDLS, CDR2 YYNGEE. Trimming cost V 0 bases and J 2 bases; bases outside gene matches: 9. This CDR3 has 18 residues. The CDR3 loop reads CASSVGTGRDRAGNTIYF. CDR3 in DNA: TGTGCCAGCAGCGTAGGGACTGGCCGGGACAGGGCTGGAAACACCATATATTTT.

The chain couples TRBV29-1 to TRBJ2-2; TRBD1 is a possible D gene (5 bases). With 6 bases removed from V and 7 bases from J, the gap between germline ends came to 15 bases. The CDR3 loop spans 13 amino acids. The germline CDR1 and CDR2 sequences are SQVTM and ANQGSEA. The CDR3, as DNA: TGCAGCGTCGCCCCCAGGGAAGGCGGGGAGCTGTTTTTT. As protein: CSVAPREGGELFF.